This TCR beta chain is from a study of early T cells in non-severe SARS-CoV-2 infection listed by TCRdb under 2021. Regarding the research as a whole: Because TCR sequencing relied on bulk RNA taken from unsorted whole blood, pairing of alpha and beta chains was not possible.

The germline V gene sets CDR1 to SGHVS and CDR2 to FNYEAQ. There are 14 amino acids in the CDR3, from cysteine to phenylalanine inclusive. Only the CDR3 DNA is retained, 42 bases long and in frame from the first base. The V and J ends are trimmed by 5 bases and 2 bases, leaving 12 bases between them. Receptor libraries were prepared by 5' RACE. Sequencing relied on a NextSeq 500. Unique molecular identifiers were attached to individual cDNA molecules in the TCR library protocol so that sequencing error and PCR bias could be corrected. Sequencing covered both TCR alpha and beta chains, and within each sample the abundances of alpha and beta sequences were tightly co-correlated. The study's own analysis went as follows. Decombinator V4 was used to annotate TCR sequences for V gene, J gene and CDR3. Expanded TCRs were defined as changing significantly between any two time points under a Poisson model with p below 0.0001. TCR abundances were normalised to the total number of TCRs sequenced per sample and were expressed as counts per million. MAIT TCRs were defined by TRAV1-2 paired with TRAJ12, TRAJ20 or TRAJ33, and iNKT TCRs by TRAV10 paired with TRAJ18. VDJdb, accessed 1 November 2021, was searched for CMV, EBV and SARS-CoV-2 annotated TCRs, with TCRs annotated for multiple antigens excluded. In TCRdb, the public reads were trimmed at Q25 with fastp and aligned with MiXCR, with productive beta chains retained. Every CDR3 protein is listed once, alongside the most common genes and DNA of its rows. TCRdb's processing, not the study's, gives the V and J calls here. For this sample there are about 70,000 distinct CDR3 sequences; 13% to 15% appear just once. Of the sample, around 3.7% falls within the top ten clones.

Points the paper makes about the study in general: VDJdb matching was skewed toward anti-spike CD8 responses, so virus-specific expansions were likely underestimated and private and CD4 specificities were missed.

This was a case-control study nested in a cohort of healthcare workers in London, UK, who had nasopharyngeal swab PCR tests and blood samples taken every week. Between 23 and 31 March 2020, the week of the UK lockdown, healthcare workers were enrolled and then followed up weekly for as long as 16 weeks. Note on this clonotype: Its antigen has not been determined. Base qualities were left out, and no much larger clone turns up one base away.

The receptor's source is an adult who was a healthcare worker with PCR-confirmed SARS-CoV-2 infection or an uninfected control (not recorded which). This sequence uses TRBV7-6 and TRBJ2-5; TRBD2 is a possible D gene, resting on 6 matching bases. The material was whole blood, obtained at baseline. Read as DNA, the sequence is TGTGCCAGCAGCCCTTTCCGGGGGCAAGAGACCCAGTACTTC. The encoded protein is CASSPFRGQETQYF. The CDR3, completed at both ends by the reference TRBV7-6 and TRBJ2-5 genes, gives the full variable domain GAGVSQSPRYKVTKRGQDVALRCDPISGHVSLYWYRQALGQGPEFLTYFNYEAQQDKSGLPNDRFSAERPEGSISTLTIQRTEQRDSAMYRCASSPFRGQETQYFGPGTRLLVL.